The 22 T cell receptor beta chains in this list originate from one sample, sequenced in a study of vaccination and CD4 T cells after COVID-19. Treatment denoted: approximately 9-day PBMC culture with coronavirus spike peptide pools or control peptides (ViraFEST assay). Their antigen targets remain unknown. Sequencing of the DNA from cultured CD4+ T cells was carried out with the Oncomine TCR Beta short-read assay. TCRdb passed the PCR reads through MiXCR, listing each CDR3 protein once. The sample yields some 14,000 distinct CDR3 sequences, approximately 40% seen once. Sequences were obtained from CD4+ T cells from blood, cultured in vitro. The receptors derive from a human donor who had recovered from COVID-19.

This clonotype has just a few counts. The chain uses TRBV28 and TRBJ2-5; possible D gene TRBD2, 6 bases. CDR1 is MDHEN and CDR2 is SYDVKM in the germline V gene. V lost 9 bases and J 7 bases, leaving 12 bases between the germline ends. The CDR3 runs 11 residues. The CDR3 reads CASGGSVTQYF. The CDR3 DNA is TGTGCCAGTGGGGGGTCGGTGACCCAGTACTTC. Based on the CDR3 plus reference TRBV28 and TRBJ2-5, the full variable domain is DVKVTQSSRYLVKRTGEKVFLECVQDMDHENMFWYRQDPGLGLRLIYFSYDVKMKEKGDIPEGYSVSREKKERFSLILESASTNQTSMYLCASGGSVTQYFGPGTRLLVL.

The V and J genes are TRBV20-1 and TRBJ2-7; 8 bases are shared with TRBD2. The germline gives CDR1 DFQATT, CDR2 SNEGSKA (reference sequence). CDR3 length: 15 amino acids. Trimming at V came to 1 base and at J to 4 bases, leaving 9 bases not matched to a gene. CDR3 amino acids: CSARVLERESYEQYF. CDR3 DNA: TGCAGTGCTAGAGTGTTGGAGCGGGAGTCTTACGAGCAGTACTTC.

This clonotype was counted a single time. The V call is TRBV18, the J call TRBJ2-5; D could derive from TRBD1 or TRBD2 (6 bases each). CDR1 is KGHSH and CDR2 is LQKENI in the germline V gene. Trimming left V 0 bases short and J 7 bases short, with 18 bases between. The CDR3 is 16 amino acids. The CDR3, as DNA: TGTGCCAGCTCACCACCAGTAGGAGGGGGACCAGGGACCCAGTACTTC. This sequence encodes CASSPPVGGGPGTQYF.

V usage is TRBV6-1 and J usage is TRBJ2-3; maybe TRBD1 (5 bases). The length of the CDR3 is 13 residues. Trimming took off 8 bases at V and 9 bases at J, with 18 bases between the two ends. Germline V CDR1 and CDR2: MNHNS, SASEGT. The CDR3: CASQGRGLLTQYF. CDR3 coding DNA: TGTGCCAGCCAGGGAAGGGGTTTATTAACGCAGTATTTT.

This clonotype was counted only a few times. The chain combines TRBV12-3 or TRBV12-4 with TRBJ2-5, with 7 bases matching TRBD1. CDR3 length equals 13 residues. J gave up 4 bases and V 5 bases, and 4 bases lay outside the gene matches. Written as DNA, the CDR3 is TGTGCCAGCAGTCCGGGACAGATAGAGACCCAGTACTTC. Translating it yields CASSPGQIETQYF.

The chain's CDR3 is CASSLIYEQYF. The CDR3, as DNA: TGTGCCAGCAGTTTAATCTACGAGCAGTACTTC. This chain links TRBV12-3 or TRBV12-4 with TRBJ2-7, with D hard to call. The CDR3 spans 11 residues. The germline V and J ends were trimmed by 2 bases and 3 bases, with 2 bases remaining between them.

This clonotype was seen just once. The chain is built from TRBV5-6 and TRBJ1-6, with TRBD1 matching 7 bases. This CDR3 region has 16 residues. CDR1 is SGHDT, CDR2 YYEEEE, per germline. V lost 4 bases and J lost 9; bases outside the gene matches: 13. The CDR3 loop is CASSPDPGQRGSPLHF. The CDR3 DNA sequence: TGTGCCAGCAGCCCGGATCCGGGACAGCGGGGTTCACCCCTCCACTTT.

J is TRBJ2-7 and V is TRBV28, with D perhaps TRBD1 (6 bases). There are 12 residues in the CDR3. Trimming left V 6 bases short and J 4 bases short, with 10 bases between. CDR1 is MDHEN, CDR2 SYDVKM, per germline. The CDR3 protein is CASSQGPYEQYF. Here the CDR3 DNA reads TGTGCCAGCAGCCAGGGGCCTTACGAGCAGTACTTC.

V gene TRBV9 combines with J gene TRBJ2-2; TRBD2 aligns across 14 bases. Germline values: CDR1 SGDLS, CDR2 YYNGEE. This CDR3 region has 16 residues. The junction had 2 bases not matched to a gene; V was cut back by 2 bases and J by 5 bases. CDR3 loop: CASSVGLAGATGELFF. The CDR3 coding sequence is TGTGCCAGCAGCGTGGGACTAGCGGGAGCAACCGGGGAGCTGTTTTTT. The full variable domain, with the rest looked up from reference TRBV9 and TRBJ2-2, is DSGVTQTPKHLITATGQRVTLRCSPRSGDLSVYWYQQSLDQGLQFLIQYYNGEERAKGNILERFSAQQFPDLHSELNLSSLELGDSALYFCASSVGLAGATGELFFGEGSRLTVL.

The chain uses TRBV30 and TRBJ2-5; D might be TRBD2 (6 bases). This CDR3 is 13 amino acids long. Germline CDR1 is GTSNPN and CDR2 is SVGIG (reference sequence). With 1 base removed from V and 7 bases from J, the gap between germline ends came to 13 bases. In DNA form, the CDR3 reads TGTGCCTGGAGTGGTTGGGGGGAAGGGACCCAGTACTTC. Translated, it gives CAWSGWGEGTQYF.

The V gene is TRBV27, the J gene TRBJ2-7, with TRBD2 as a possible D gene (6 bases). V was clipped by 1 base and J by 7 bases, with 11 bases between them. This CDR3 region has 13 residues. Germline lookup yields CDR1 MNHEY and CDR2 SMNVEV (reference sequence). For the CDR3, the DNA is TGTGCCAGCAGTTTATGGGGAGGTCGGGAGCAGTACTTC. Amino acid sequence: CASSLWGGREQYF.

Only a few counts were recorded for this clonotype. The chain links TRBV5-1 to TRBJ1-5; 7 bases are shared with TRBD1. Looked up from germline, CDR1 is SGHRS and CDR2 is YFSETQ. The CDR3 runs 14 residues. J lost 2 bases, V lost 4 bases, and 3 bases had no gene match. As DNA, the CDR3 is TGCGCCAGCAGCGAGGGGACAGGCAATCAGCCCCAGCATTTT. Translated: CASSEGTGNQPQHF.

This clonotype was counted only a few times. V gene TRBV20-1 combines with J gene TRBJ2-7; D is uncertain. V was pared by 3 bases and J by 0 bases, with 15 bases between. In germline, CDR1 is DFQATT, CDR2 SNEGSKA (reference sequence). This CDR3 has 15 residues. The CDR3 nucleotides are TGCAGTGCTAGGGGGTCGGCGTTAAGCTCCTACGAGCAGTACTTC. As protein: CSARGSALSSYEQYF.

The CDR3 here is CASRPQAGGPGEQYF. DNA for the CDR3: TGTGCCAGCAGGCCCCAGGCGGGAGGGCCGGGGGAGCAGTACTTC. V usage is TRBV2 and J usage is TRBJ2-7; 9 bases line up with TRBD2. After removal of 6 bases from V and 7 bases from J, the junction contained 13 bases not matched to a gene. CDR3 length: 15 amino acids. Germline CDR1 SNHLY, CDR2 FYNNEI. Using reference TRBV2 and TRBJ2-7 for the parts outside the CDR3, the full variable domain is EPEVTQTPSHQVTQMGQEVILRCVPISNHLYFYWYRQILGQKVEFLVSFYNNEISEKSEIFDDQFSVERPDGSNFTLKIRSTKLEDSAMYFCASRPQAGGPGEQYFGPGTRLTVT.

This clonotype was seen a few times. This chain joins TRBV20-1 and TRBJ2-4; 9 bases are a match to TRBD1. Looked up from germline, CDR1 is DFQATT and CDR2 is SNEGSKA (reference sequence). The CDR3 extends over 14 amino acids. The CDR3 DNA sequence: TGCACCGCCGGACAGGGGTTATCCAAAAACATTCAGTACTTC. This encodes CTAGQGLSKNIQYF.

V is TRBV6-1 and J is TRBJ2-4; tentatively, D is TRBD2 (6 bases). Deletions cut 7 bases from V and 0 bases from J, with 22 bases between. Germline V lookup: CDR1 MNHNS, CDR2 SASEGT. This CDR3 is 18 amino acids long. The CDR3 sequence is CASKSTHAGRLAKNIQYF. DNA of the CDR3: TGTGCCAGCAAATCGACCCACGCGGGGCGGTTAGCCAAAAACATTCAGTACTTC.

The chain links TRBV27 to TRBJ1-1, with a weak D call TRBD1 (6 bases). V shed 4 bases and J shed 0 bases, with 12 bases lying between them. This CDR3 contains 15 residues. Germline CDR1 is MNHEY and CDR2 is SMNVEV (reference sequence). For the CDR3, the DNA is TGTGCCAGCAGTTGGACAGAAGGCATGAACACTGAAGCTTTCTTT. Its translation: CASSWTEGMNTEAFF.

This clonotype was detected a few times. The chain recombines TRBV12-3 or TRBV12-4 with TRBJ2-2; 8 bases are a match to TRBD2. Trimming removed 3 bases from V and 5 bases from J; junction bases left unmatched: 5. The CDR3 runs 15 residues. As DNA, the CDR3 is TGTGCCAGCAGTTTCCAAGTAGCGGGGACCGGGGAGCTGTTTTTT. This gives the protein CASSFQVAGTGELFF.

This clonotype has only a few counts. The rearrangement links TRBV6-1 to TRBJ2-3; TRBD2 agrees at 9 bases. The V gene's germline CDR1 is MNHNS and CDR2 SASEGT. With 6 bases clipped from V and 2 bases from J, the junction kept 3 bases outside the gene matches. The CDR3 contains 14 residues. For the CDR3, the DNA is TGTGCCAGCAGAAGGACTAGCGCCACAGATACGCAGTATTTT. It yields the protein CASRRTSATDTQYF.

This clonotype turned up a few times. The J gene is TRBJ1-2, the V gene TRBV28; D ambiguous. Trimming took off 5 bases at V and 3 bases at J, with 7 bases between the two ends. There are 12 residues in the CDR3. Per the germline V gene, CDR1 is MDHEN and CDR2 is SYDVKM. In nucleotides, the CDR3 is TGTGCCAGCAGTCGCGGACACTATGGCTACACCTTC. It codes for CASSRGHYGYTF.

This clonotype was seen a few times. At one boundary the junction diverges from the germline segment, which might be a read error. The chain is built from TRBV20-1 and TRBJ1-4; D is unclear. CDR1 is DFQATT and CDR2 is SNEGSKA in the germline V gene (reference sequence). The CDR3 has 17 amino acids. Here the CDR3 DNA reads TGCAGTGCGAGAGCGGGAAGTCCCTTTACAACTAATGAAAAACTGTTTTTT. Protein product: CSARAGSPFTTNEKLFF.

The chain links TRBV28 to TRBJ1-1; D gene unclear. This CDR3 contains 14 residues. Germline V gives CDR1 MDHEN, CDR2 SYDVKM. Trimming removed 1 base from V and 4 bases from J, with 10 bases in between. The CDR3 DNA follows: TGTGCCAGCAGTTTATTGACACGGGGCACTGAAGCTTTCTTT. It is translated as CASSLLTRGTEAFF.